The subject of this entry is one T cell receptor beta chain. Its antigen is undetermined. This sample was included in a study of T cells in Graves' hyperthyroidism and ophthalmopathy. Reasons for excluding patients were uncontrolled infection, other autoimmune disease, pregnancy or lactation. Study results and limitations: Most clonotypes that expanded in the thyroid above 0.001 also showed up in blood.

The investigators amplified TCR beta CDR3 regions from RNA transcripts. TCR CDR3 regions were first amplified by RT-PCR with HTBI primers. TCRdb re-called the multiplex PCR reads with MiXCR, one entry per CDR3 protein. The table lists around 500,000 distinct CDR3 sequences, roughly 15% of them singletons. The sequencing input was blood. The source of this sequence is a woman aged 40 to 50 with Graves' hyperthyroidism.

This chain's CDR3 is CASSPRQENYNEQFF. In DNA form, the CDR3 reads TGTGCCAGCAGCCCCCGACAGGAGAATTACAATGAGCAGTTCTTC. The V and J genes are TRBV9 and TRBJ2-1; TRBD1 is a possible D gene (6 bases). CDR1 SGDLS and CDR2 YYNGEE come from the germline V gene. The CDR3 sequence is 15 residues long. V lost 4 bases to trimming and J lost 4 bases, with 15 bases between them.